This T cell receptor beta chain was identified during a study of T cells in Graves' hyperthyroidism and ophthalmopathy. Study-level findings and limits: Most clonotypes expanded in the thyroid (above 0.001) were also present in blood. Before onset, by a median of about seven months, the model predicted ophthalmopathy.

This clonotype was seen repeatedly, ten times or more. Its antigen is still unknown. Germline CDR1 is LGHDT and CDR2 is YNNKEL (reference sequence). This CDR3 is 13 amino acids long. V gave up 5 bases and J gave up 6 bases, with 8 bases separating them. Patients aged 18 to 65 had newly diagnosed hyperthyroidism lasting under 2 months. Criteria for exclusion of patients were uncontrolled infection, other autoimmune disease, pregnancy or lactation. Amplified TCR beta CDR3 regions came from RNA transcripts. Carried out on the TCR CDR3, a first-round RT-PCR used the HTBI primer set. TCRdb fed the multiplex PCR reads into MiXCR, producing one record per CDR3 protein. The data contain 150,000 or so distinct CDR3 sequences, less than 25% of them singletons.

Sequenced sample: blood. The rearrangement joins TRBV3-1 to TRBJ1-6; D gene unclear. The origin of this receptor is a woman in her forties or fifties with Graves' hyperthyroidism that later progressed to Graves' ophthalmopathy. CDR3 DNA: TGTGCCAGCAGCTCGACCCCTAATTCACCCCTCCACTTT. Amino acids: CASSSTPNSPLHF.